Shown below are 5 T cell receptor beta chains from a single sample sequenced in a study of graft-versus-host responses after intestinal transplantation. The method was immunoSEQ multiplex PCR; TCRdb's version includes in-frame clones alone and lacks a portion of them. The repertoire includes 15,000 or so clones, around 96% of them detected once, and 0.65% to 0.9% sits in the top ten. The sequencing here drew on PBMCs, taken 9 days after transplant. All receptors derive from a human patient who received an intestinal transplant, so some T cells may come from the graft donor.

The gene calls are TRBV2 and TRBJ2-7, with D perhaps TRBD1 (6 bases). V gave up 3 bases and J gave up 3 bases, with 12 bases separating them. Germline V gene data show CDR1 as SNHLY and CDR2 as FYNNEI. The CDR3 spans 14 residues. The DNA of the CDR3 is TGTGCCAGCAGTGACATACACAGGGTCTACGAGCAGTACTTC. Protein product: CASSDIHRVYEQYF.

DNA for the CDR3: TGCGCCAGCAGCTTGGGGACCGAAGGGATCACTGAAGCTTTCTTT. This encodes CASSLGTEGITEAFF. This sequence joins TRBV5-1 and TRBJ1-1, with D hard to call. There are 15 residues in the CDR3. V was pared by 0 bases and J by 4 bases, with 13 bases between. In germline, CDR1 is SGHRS, CDR2 YFSETQ.

This clone was counted once. The chain employs TRBV6-5 and TRBJ2-1, with D possibly being TRBD2 (5 bases). Per germline, CDR1 MNHEY and CDR2 SVGAGI. The V end lost 4 bases, the J end lost 6 bases, and 19 bases lay between the germline ends. The CDR3 consists of 16 residues. Here the CDR3 DNA reads TGTGCCAGCAGTTCCCTCCTAGCAGAAAGCCCCAATGAGCAGTTCTTC. Protein: CASSSLLAESPNEQFF.

The chain has TRBV6-1 and TRBJ1-2, with TRBD1 identical over 8 bases. The germline V gene encodes CDR1 MNHNS and CDR2 SASEGT. The CDR3 contains 14 residues. V shed 5 bases, J shed 4 bases, and the junction held 6 bases outside the gene matches. CDR3 sequence: CASSSTGDAYGYTF. The DNA for the CDR3 is TGTGCCAGCAGTTCGACAGGGGATGCCTATGGCTACACCTTC.

CDR3 nucleotides: TGTGCCATCAGTACCTCTGGAAACACCATATATTTT. It codes for CAISTSGNTIYF. V gene TRBV10-3 combines with J gene TRBJ1-3; D uncertain. Germline-derived CDR1 and CDR2 are ENHRY and SYGVKD. The CDR3 is made up of 12 amino acids. Trimming pared 5 bases from V and 0 bases from J, leaving 2 bases between.